In its sample, the clone carrying this T cell receptor beta chain was seen many times. Its antigen remains unidentified. TCRdb re-derived calls from the 5' RACE reads in MiXCR, one entry per CDR3 protein. The repertoire includes about 160,000 distinct CDR3 sequences, around 3.5% of them detected once, and more than 6.5% sits in the top ten. The CDR3 has 16 amino acids. J gave up 10 bases and V 0 bases, and 7 bases lay outside the gene matches. The V gene's germline CDR1 is MNHEY and CDR2 SVGAGI. This sample stems from a study of identical twins. Study-level findings and limits: The study reached conclusions through statistical analysis that was cross-sectional, not following the same donors.

The receptor's source is a man younger than 35 in good health. Input material: memory T cells sorted from blood. This chain connects TRBV6-5 to TRBJ1-6; 9 bases align to TRBD1. The CDR3 sequence: CASSYSDRTGGSPLHF. The CDR3 DNA is TGTGCCAGCAGTTACTCAGACCGCACAGGGGGCTCACCCCTCCACTTT.